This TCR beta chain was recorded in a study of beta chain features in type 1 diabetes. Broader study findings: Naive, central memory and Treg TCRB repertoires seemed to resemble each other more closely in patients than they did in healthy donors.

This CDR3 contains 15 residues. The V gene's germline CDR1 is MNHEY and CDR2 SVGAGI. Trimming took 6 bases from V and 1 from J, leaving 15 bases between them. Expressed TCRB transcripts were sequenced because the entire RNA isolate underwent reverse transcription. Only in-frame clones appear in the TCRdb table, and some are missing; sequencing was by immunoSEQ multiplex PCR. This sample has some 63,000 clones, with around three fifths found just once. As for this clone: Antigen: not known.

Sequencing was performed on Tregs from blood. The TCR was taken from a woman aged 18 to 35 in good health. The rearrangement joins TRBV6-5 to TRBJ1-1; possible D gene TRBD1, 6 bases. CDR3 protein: CASSPWGGQNTEAFF. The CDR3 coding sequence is TGTGCCAGCAGCCCTTGGGGGGGGCAGAACACTGAAGCTTTCTTT.